The entry that follows covers one TCR beta chain sequence. The target antigen is unknown. The CDR3 runs 17 residues. Per germline, CDR1 DFQATT and CDR2 SNEGSKA (reference sequence). The ends were cut back, 1 base at V and 0 bases at J, with 16 bases in the middle. This entry is derived from a study of T-cell reconstitution after alpha-beta-depleted transplantation in children. The study, taken as a whole, reports: The main origin of T-cell counts and diversity one year after transplant was newly produced T cells. Approximately two months post-transplant, alpha-beta T cells reportedly originated from several hundred expanded graft clones.

Preparing the TCRbeta library involved the use of unique molecular identifiers. TCRdb reanalysed the PCR reads using MiXCR and keeps one entry per CDR3 protein. The data show approximately 110,000 distinct CDR3 sequences, 23% seen once. The chain combines TRBV20-1 with TRBJ1-5; perhaps TRBD1 as D (6 bases). This material consisted of PBMCs, mostly from graft donor cells, taken 180 days after TCRalphabeta/CD19-depleted stem cell transplant. This receptor was taken from a male patient aged 2 to 10 who had a stem cell transplant for chronic granulomatous disease, so the T cells may come from the graft donor. CDR3 sequence reads: CSARGQGYPYSNQPQHF. The CDR3 region has the DNA TGCAGTGCTAGAGGGCAGGGGTATCCTTATAGCAATCAGCCCCAGCATTTT.